This TCR beta chain was profiled in a study of blood T cell repertoires in COVID-19. Sequencing was performed with immunoSEQ multiplex PCR; in TCRdb, only in-frame clones are kept and a portion is missing. Among about 69,000 clones listed, approximately 80% were seen once. This receptor was identified in a woman aged 80 or over with acute or convalescent COVID-19. The sequenced sample consisted of peripheral blood.

CDR3 region: CASSTYREIGEAFF. CDR3 in DNA: TGCGCCAGCAGCACTTACAGGGAGATCGGTGAAGCTTTCTTT. The chain combines TRBV5-1 with TRBJ1-1; the D gene is possibly TRBD1 (6 bases). V was cut by 4 bases and J by 7 bases, with 17 bases left in between. This CDR3 spans 14 amino acids. Per the germline V gene, CDR1 is SGHRS and CDR2 is YFSETQ.